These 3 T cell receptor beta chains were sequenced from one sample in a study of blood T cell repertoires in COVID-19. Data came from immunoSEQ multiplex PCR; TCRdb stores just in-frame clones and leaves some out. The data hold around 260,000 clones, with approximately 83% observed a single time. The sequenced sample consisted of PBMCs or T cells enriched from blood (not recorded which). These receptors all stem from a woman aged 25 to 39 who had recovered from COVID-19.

As DNA, the CDR3 is TGTGCCAGTAGCAAGCAATTGATTGGGACCCAGTACTTC. Translated: CASSKQLIGTQYF. The chain has TRBV19 and TRBJ2-5; D is undetermined. Germline V CDR1 and CDR2: LNHDA, SQIVND (reference sequence). The CDR3 extends over 13 amino acids. V was pared by 6 bases and J by 7 bases, with 15 bases between.

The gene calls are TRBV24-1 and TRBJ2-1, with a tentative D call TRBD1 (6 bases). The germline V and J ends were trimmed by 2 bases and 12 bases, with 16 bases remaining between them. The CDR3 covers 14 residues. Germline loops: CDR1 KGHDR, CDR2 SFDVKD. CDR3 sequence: CATSDSTETGRQFF. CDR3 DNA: TGTGCCACCAGTGATTCCACCGAGACAGGAAGGCAGTTCTTC.

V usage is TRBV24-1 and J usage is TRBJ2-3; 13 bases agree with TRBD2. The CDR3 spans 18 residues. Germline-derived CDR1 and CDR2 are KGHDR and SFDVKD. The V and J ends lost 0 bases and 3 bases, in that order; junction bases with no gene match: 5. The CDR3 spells CATSDLPGLAGSTDTQYF. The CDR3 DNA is TGTGCCACCAGTGATTTGCCGGGACTAGCGGGAAGTACAGATACGCAGTATTTT.